The 15 T cell receptor beta chains in this list originate from one sample, sequenced in a study of T-cell reconstitution after alpha-beta-depleted transplantation in children (dated by TCRdb to the mid-2010s). Library generation was performed with PCR. TCRdb lists the instrument as Illumina HiSeq 2500. To normalize quantification of the TCRbeta repertoire, the TCR libraries were built with molecular barcoding that relied on unique molecular identifiers. TCRdb took the public reads, trimmed them with fastp at Q25, ran MiXCR for clone calling and kept in-frame beta chains. For every CDR3 protein sequence, its rows merge into one entry that carries the most common genes and DNA. The sample has about 240,000 distinct CDR3 sequences on record, more than 20% of them singletons. Of the sample, 2.6% falls within the top ten clones. According to the study, the label for this sample's treatment or condition signals: allogeneic hematopoietic cell transplantation with graft depleted of TCRalphabeta T cells and CD19 B cells.

The starting material was PBMCs, obtained before TCRalphabeta/CD19-depleted stem cell transplant. The receptors were gathered from a girl aged 2-10 years with Fanconi anemia, due to receive a stem cell transplant.

This clonotype was observed at least ten times. The chain employs TRBV7-2 and TRBJ2-7; 8 bases are shared with TRBD2. The J segment lost 4 bases and the V segment lost 4 bases, leaving 3 bases of the junction unmatched. This CDR3 has 13 amino acids. CDR1 is SGHTA and CDR2 is FQGNSA in the germline V gene. The CDR3 region is CASSWGLDYEQYF. CDR3 DNA sequence: TGTGCCAGCAGCTGGGGACTAGATTACGAGCAGTACTTC.

V usage is TRBV29-1 and J usage is TRBJ2-6, with D possibly TRBD1 on 5 matching bases. There are 19 residues in the CDR3. Germline V CDR1 and CDR2: SQVTM, ANQGSEA. Trimming stripped 7 bases from V and 2 bases from J, with 27 bases between. The chain's CDR3 is CSAVARVGVSGAGANVLTF. CDR3 sequence (DNA): TGCAGCGCTGTTGCCAGGGTTGGGGTTAGTGGCGCTGGGGCCAACGTCCTGACTTTC.

There are many counts of this clonotype. The J gene is TRBJ2-7, the V gene TRBV20-1; D remains ambiguous. CDR1 DFQATT and CDR2 SNEGSKA come from the germline V gene (reference sequence). The CDR3 covers 13 residues. Trimming removed 3 bases at V and 3 bases at J, with 12 bases between. The CDR3 here is CSASKTPNYEQYF. Here the CDR3 DNA reads TGCAGTGCTAGTAAGACGCCGAACTACGAGCAGTACTTC.

In its sample, this clonotype was seen a few times. The V and J genes are TRBV21-1 and TRBJ1-5; the table names TRBD1, a call not compared with the DNA. TRBV21-1 is assigned pseudogene status. The CDR3 is made up of 16 amino acids. CDR3 protein: CASSKRDRGFHQPQHF. The DNA of the CDR3 is TGTGCCAGCAGCAAAAGGGACAGGGGATTCCATCAGCCCCAGCATTTT.

V is TRBV18 and J is TRBJ2-7, with 8 bases lining up with TRBD1. This CDR3 spans 18 amino acids. Germline V gene sequence: CDR1 KGHSH, CDR2 LQKENI. J was trimmed by 0 bases and V by 1 base; bases with no gene match: 11. CDR3 coding DNA: TGTGCCAGCTCACCACTCGCAGGAGGACAGGGTCCCTCCTACGAGCAGTACTTC. Encoded protein: CASSPLAGGQGPSYEQYF.

The rearrangement links TRBV4-2 to TRBJ2-7, with a tentative D call TRBD2 (5 bases). V was clipped by 2 bases and J by 1 base, with 12 bases between them. Germline CDR1 and CDR2: LGHNA and YNFKEQ. The CDR3 loop spans 15 amino acids. CDR3 coding DNA: TGTGCCAGCAGCCAACGGGGTGAAGGATCCTACGAGCAGTACTTC. Translated: CASSQRGEGSYEQYF.

This clonotype occurred many times. The chain has TRBV9 and TRBJ2-6, with D perhaps TRBD2 (5 bases). The CDR3 consists of 16 residues. Germline values: CDR1 SGDLS, CDR2 YYNGEE. V was clipped by 4 bases and J by 2 bases, with 13 bases between them. CDR3 sequence: CASSHPLGPGANVLTF. The CDR3 DNA reads as TGTGCCAGCAGCCACCCACTAGGTCCTGGGGCCAACGTCCTGACTTTC.

The gene calls are TRBV7-2 and TRBJ2-1, with D possibly being TRBD2 (5 bases). The CDR3 length is 15 residues. V lost 5 bases to trimming and J lost 3 bases, with 14 bases between them. Germline CDR1 is SGHTA and CDR2 is FQGNSA. This CDR3 reads CASSPAAAGYNEQFF. DNA for the CDR3: TGTGCCAGCAGCCCAGCGGCGGCCGGCTACAATGAGCAGTTCTTC.

The gene calls are TRBV20-1 and TRBJ2-7; D possibly corresponds to TRBD1 (5 bases). The CDR3 has 13 amino acids. Germline CDR1 and CDR2: DFQATT and SNEGSKA (reference sequence). Deletions cut 0 bases from V and 1 base from J, with 7 bases between. The DNA for the CDR3 is TGCAGTGCTAGAGATCACAGGTCCTACGAGCAGTACTTC. It encodes CSARDHRSYEQYF.

The chain employs TRBV6-5 and TRBJ1-4, with D perhaps matching TRBD1 (6 bases). Looked up from germline, CDR1 is MNHEY and CDR2 is SVGAGI. V lost 2 bases and J lost 0, with 13 bases in between. The CDR3 has 17 amino acids. CDR3: CASSYRHRVTTNEKLFF. DNA for the CDR3: TGTGCCAGCAGTTACCGACACAGGGTTACAACTAATGAAAAACTGTTTTTT.

There are many counts of this clonotype. The rearrangement joins TRBV29-1 to TRBJ2-6; D gene unclear. Trimming took off 2 bases at V and 1 base at J, with 12 bases between the two ends. The CDR3 contains 16 residues. Germline CDR1 SQVTM, CDR2 ANQGSEA. CDR3 region: CSVETNLESGANVLTF. The CDR3 DNA follows: TGCAGCGTTGAAACTAACCTAGAGTCTGGGGCCAACGTCCTGACTTTC. Full variable domain (rest looked up from reference TRBV29-1 and TRBJ2-6): SAVISQKPSRDICQRGTSLTIQCQVDSQVTMMFWYRQQPGQSLTLIATANQGSEATYESGFVIDKFPISRPNLTFSTLTVSNMSPEDSSIYLCSVETNLESGANVLTFGAGSRLTVL.

This clonotype was observed at least ten times. DNA for the CDR3: TGCAGCGTTGGTTTCCCGGGACCTGATTTCGGGGAGCTGTTTTTT. Its protein product is CSVGFPGPDFGELFF. This rearrangement joins TRBV29-1 to TRBJ2-2, with D possibly called TRBD1 or TRBD2 (5 bases each). The germline gives CDR1 SQVTM, CDR2 ANQGSEA. CDR3 length: 15 amino acids. The germline V and J ends were trimmed by 4 bases and 7 bases, with 19 bases remaining between them.

This sequence joins TRBV20-1 and TRBJ1-5; 10 nucleotides line up with TRBD1. Per the germline V gene, CDR1 is DFQATT and CDR2 is SNEGSKA (reference sequence). The CDR3 totals 15 residues. V shed 3 bases and J 4 bases; nucleotides not matched to a gene: 6. For the CDR3, the DNA is TGCAGTGCTAGCCCGACAGGGGGCTCTAATCAGCCCCAGCATTTT. It translates to CSASPTGGSNQPQHF.

V gene TRBV20-1 combines with J gene TRBJ2-4; TRBD2 might be the D (6 bases). The CDR3 is 11 residues long. Germline V lookup: CDR1 DFQATT, CDR2 SNEGSKA (reference sequence). Trimming stripped 8 bases from V and 5 bases from J, with 10 bases between. Written as DNA, the CDR3 is TGCAGTTCTCAGCGGGAAAACATTCAGTACTTC. This translates into CSSQRENIQYF.

This clonotype was counted only a few times. V and J are TRBV28 and TRBJ2-3; 11 bases map to TRBD2. The CDR3 has 17 amino acids. Looked up from germline, CDR1 is MDHEN and CDR2 is SYDVKM. V dropped 6 bases and J dropped 0; count of bases not matched to a gene: 8. Written as DNA, the CDR3 is TGTGCCAGCAGGCCCGGGACTAGCGGATATAGCACAGATACGCAGTATTTT. Translating it yields CASRPGTSGYSTDTQYF.